This TCR beta chain was observed in a study of shared clonotypes between healthy human individuals. Background on the study: Every donor yielded three CD4 naive, three CD4 memory, two CD8 naive and one CD8 memory plate.

Findings and caveats of the study: The genetic and exposure-history diversity represented was limited by few donors. Four donors showed sharing of around 5% of naive CD4 clonotypes.

Details on this clone: Its antigen remains unknown.

Method: immunoSEQ multiplex PCR; TCRdb's copy keeps in-frame clones and lacks some. The sample has approximately 2,300,000 clones, under 95% seen once. The CDR3 spans 16 residues. CDR1 is SGHRS, CDR2 YFSETQ, per germline. With 2 bases removed from V and 2 bases from J, the gap between germline ends came to 13 bases. This clonotype was sampled from a man aged 18 to 30 in good health. Some clones in this sample may be carry-over from other donors' samples. The rearrangement joins TRBV5-1 to TRBJ2-2, with D perhaps matching TRBD1 or TRBD2 (5 bases each). Input material: naive CD4+ T cells from PBMCs. Subset denoted: CD45RA+ positively selected. The CDR3 region is CASSFLGTVNTGELFF. In DNA, the CDR3 is TGCGCCAGCAGCTTCCTTGGGACGGTAAACACCGGGGAGCTGTTTTTT.